The rows below give T cell receptor beta chains drawn from one sample of a study of cytomegalovirus exposure and HLA in healthy donors. Using immunoSEQ multiplex PCR, the repertoire was profiled, and TCRdb retains in-frame clones only, with some absent. The data hold 170,000 or so clones, with 78% observed a single time. The sample comprised PBMCs. The receptors shown here come from a woman in her forties in good health and CMV-seronegative. Both conserved end residues are part of each CDR3. The D gene is left open where the match is weak. The listing skips clone size in some rows; elsewhere it reads once, few, many or a size class.

D gene	J gene	V gene	clone size	CDR3 DNA	CDR3 protein
-	TRBJ1-1	TRBV5-1	-	TGCGCCAGCAGCTTGAAAGTGGCGGGGAACACTGAAGCTTTCTTT	CASSLKVAGNTEAFF
-	TRBJ1-6	TRBV5-4	-	TGTGCCAGCAGCAGAACTCAGGGGTCTGAGAGCTCCTATAATTCACCCCTCCACTTT	CASSRTQGSESSYNSPLHF
-	TRBJ1-6	TRBV7-2	-	TGTGCCAGCAGCTTAGGCGGATTTAATTCACCCCTCCACTTT	CASSLGGFNSPLHF
TRBD1	TRBJ1-1	TRBV5-1	-	TGCGCCAGCAGCTTGGGACAGGGTATCGCTGAAGCTTTCTTT	CASSLGQGIAEAFF
TRBD1	TRBJ2-2	TRBV6-5	once	TGTGCCAGCAGACAGGGACAGGCGAACACCGGGGAGCTGTTTTTT	CASRQGQANTGELFF
TRBD1	TRBJ1-3	TRBV5-1	-	TGCGCCAGCAGCTCAGGGGGCGCGGGAAACACCATATATTTT	CASSSGGAGNTIYF
-	TRBJ1-2	TRBV7-2	-	TGTGCCAGCAGCTTTCGACAGCCTAACTATGGCTACACCTTC	CASSFRQPNYGYTF
-	TRBJ2-7	TRBV6-5	few	TGTGCCAGCAGTTACTCGATCGTTTTCAGGGGAGAGCAGTACTTC	CASSYSIVFRGEQYF
TRBD1	TRBJ1-3	TRBV5-4	-	TGTGCCAGCAGCCATGGACAGGGGAACGGAAACACCATATATTTT	CASSHGQGNGNTIYF
-	TRBJ1-1	TRBV5-1	-	TGCGCCAGCAGCTTGGTCCAGGGGCCCACTGAAGCTTTCTTT	CASSLVQGPTEAFF
-	TRBJ1-3	TRBV5-1	-	TGCGCCAGCAGCTTGGAAACAGGGCAAACTGGAAACACCATATATTTT	CASSLETGQTGNTIYF
-	TRBJ1-5	TRBV2	once	TGTGCCAGCAGTGCCCAGTATAGCAATCAGCCCCAGCATTTT	CASSAQYSNQPQHF
TRBD1	TRBJ2-7	TRBV7-9	-	TGTGCCAGCAGCAAGGACAGGGAGGTCGACGAGCAGTACTTC	CASSKDREVDEQYF
TRBD2	TRBJ2-1	TRBV11-3	once	TGTGCCAGCGGGAGCGGGGGCTACAATGAGCAGTTCTTC	CASGSGGYNEQFF
-	TRBJ1-4	TRBV2	-	TGTGCCAGTGAACCAGGGCATGAAAAACTGTTTTTT	CASEPGHEKLFF
TRBD2	TRBJ2-6	TRBV7-8	once	TGTGCCAGCAGCTCCGGGCGGGGGGGCTTTGCCGGGGCCAACGTCCTGACTTTC	CASSSGRGGFAGANVLTF
-	TRBJ2-5	TRBV14	-	TGTGCCAGCAGCCCCGTCCTGATCGAGACCAGGGATCCGACCCAGTACTTC	CASSPVLIETRDPTQYF
TRBD2	TRBJ2-3	TRBV5-1	-	TGCGCCAGCAGCTTGAAACTAGCGGGGGCCTCCACAGATACGCAGTATTTT	CASSLKLAGASTDTQYF
TRBD1	TRBJ1-2	TRBV6-6	once	TGTGCCAGCAGCCCCGCGACAGGGGGCTACACCTTC	CASSPATGGYTF
-	TRBJ2-1	TRBV7-8	-	TGTGCCAGCAGCTTAACGGCGGTTTACAATGAGCAGTTCTTC	CASSLTAVYNEQFF
TRBD1	TRBJ1-4	TRBV6-5	-	TGTGCCAGCAGTTTCCGCCGGGACAGCGAAAAACTGTTTTTT	CASSFRRDSEKLFF
TRBD2	TRBJ2-3	TRBV5-1	once	TGCGCCAGCAGCTTAACGGGGGGGGGAACAGATACGCAGTATTTT	CASSLTGGGTDTQYF
-	TRBJ1-5	TRBV5-1	-	TGCGCCAGCAGCTTGGGGGGGGGCCAAGATCAGCCCCAGCATTTT	CASSLGGGQDQPQHF
-	TRBJ1-2	TRBV27	once	TGTGCCAGCAGTTCAGTTAATGGACAGACAGCTAACTATGGCTACACCTTC	CASSSVNGQTANYGYTF
TRBD2	TRBJ2-1	TRBV28	-	TGTGCCAGCAGTTTGCGGGGGGGCGGGAATGAGCAGTTCTTC	CASSLRGGGNEQFF
TRBD1	TRBJ1-1	TRBV5-1	-	TGCGCCAGCAGCTTCCCGGGGCAGGGGGACACTGAAGCTTTCTTT	CASSFPGQGDTEAFF
TRBD2	TRBJ2-1	TRBV6-1	-	TGTGCCAGCAGTGAAGACCAGCGGGGGGGTGGGGAGCAGTTCTTC	CASSEDQRGGGEQFF